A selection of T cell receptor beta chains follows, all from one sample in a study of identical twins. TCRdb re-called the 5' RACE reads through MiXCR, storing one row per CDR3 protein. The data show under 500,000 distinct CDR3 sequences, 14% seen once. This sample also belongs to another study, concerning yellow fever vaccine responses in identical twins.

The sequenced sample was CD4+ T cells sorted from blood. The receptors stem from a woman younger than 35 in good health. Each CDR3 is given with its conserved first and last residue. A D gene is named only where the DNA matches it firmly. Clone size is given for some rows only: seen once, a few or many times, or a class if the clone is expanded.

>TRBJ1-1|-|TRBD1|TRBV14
CASSQYPGQGHTEAFF
TGTGCCAGCAGCCAATACCCGGGACAGGGACATACTGAAGCTTTCTTT
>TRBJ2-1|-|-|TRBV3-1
CASSRGREYNEQFF
TGTGCCAGCAGCCGTGGTCGGGAGTACAATGAGCAGTTCTTC
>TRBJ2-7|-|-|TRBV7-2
CASSLSWTATYEQYF
TGTGCCAGCAGCTTATCGTGGACAGCTACCTACGAGCAGTACTTC
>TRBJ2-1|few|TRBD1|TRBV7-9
CASSRVGTGVSEQFF
TGTGCCAGCAGTCGAGTCGGCACAGGGGTGAGTGAGCAGTTCTTC
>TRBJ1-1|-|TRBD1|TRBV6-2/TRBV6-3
CASSVQGSGTEAFF
TGTGCCAGCAGTGTACAGGGGTCGGGGACTGAAGCTTTCTTT
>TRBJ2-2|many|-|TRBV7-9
CASSFSYTGELFF
TGTGCCAGCAGCTTTTCCTATACCGGGGAGCTGTTTTTT
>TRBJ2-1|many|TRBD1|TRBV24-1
CATRGTGAYNEQFF
TGTGCCACCAGAGGGACAGGTGCCTACAATGAGCAGTTCTTC
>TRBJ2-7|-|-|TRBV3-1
CASSQQPSGYEQYF
TGTGCCAGCAGCCAGCAGCCGTCGGGCTACGAGCAGTACTTC
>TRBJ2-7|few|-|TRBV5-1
CASSLADTYEQYF
TGCGCCAGCAGCTTGGCAGACACCTACGAGCAGTACTTC
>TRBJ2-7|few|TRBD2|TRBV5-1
CASKLAGGIEQYF
TGCGCCAGCAAACTAGCGGGGGGAATCGAGCAGTACTTC
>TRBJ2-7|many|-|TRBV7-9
CASSPVQGRVDEQYF
TGTGCCAGCAGTCCAGTCCAGGGTCGGGTTGACGAGCAGTACTTC
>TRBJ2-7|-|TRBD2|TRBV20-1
CSASSLPSGNDVGLYEQYF
TGCAGTGCTAGCAGCTTACCGAGCGGGAATGATGTCGGGCTCTACGAGCAGTACTTC
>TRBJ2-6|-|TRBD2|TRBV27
CASSSLRLAGLSGANVLTF
TGTGCCAGCAGTTCCCTTCGACTAGCGGGGCTCTCTGGGGCCAACGTCCTGACTTTC
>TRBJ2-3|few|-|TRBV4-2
CASSQEAGGLYKQYF
TGTGCCAGCAGCCAAGAGGCCGGGGGCCTATATAAGCAGTATTTT
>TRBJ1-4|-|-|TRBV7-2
CASSRSNEKLFF
TGTGCCAGCAGCCGATCTAATGAAAAACTGTTTTTT
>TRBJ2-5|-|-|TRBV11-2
CASSLVTGPLQETQYF
TGTGCCAGCAGCTTAGTCACGGGCCCCCTCCAAGAGACCCAGTACTTC
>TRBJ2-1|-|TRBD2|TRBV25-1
CASSEGGRKYNEQFF
TGTGCCAGCAGCGAGGGCGGGAGAAAGTACAATGAGCAGTTCTTC
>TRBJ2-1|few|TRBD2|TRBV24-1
CATSDWTSGSSYNEQFF
TGTGCCACCAGTGATTGGACTAGCGGGAGTTCCTACAATGAGCAGTTCTTC
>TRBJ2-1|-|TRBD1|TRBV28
CASSMTGETYNEQFF
TGTGCCAGCAGTATGACAGGGGAAACCTACAATGAGCAGTTCTTC
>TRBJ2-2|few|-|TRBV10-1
CASSESYKSTGELFF
TGCGCCAGCAGTGAGTCATATAAGAGCACCGGGGAGCTGTTTTTT
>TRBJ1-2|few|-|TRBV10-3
CAISEGRTVNYGYTF
TGTGCCATCAGTGAGGGACGGACAGTTAACTATGGCTACACCTTC
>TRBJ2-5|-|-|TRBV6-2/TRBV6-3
CASSYGAEETQYF
TGTGCCAGCAGTTACGGCGCAGAAGAGACCCAGTACTTC
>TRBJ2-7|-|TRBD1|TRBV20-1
CSARKPRDRAYEQYF
TGCAGTGCCAGAAAGCCCCGGGACAGAGCCTACGAGCAGTACTTC
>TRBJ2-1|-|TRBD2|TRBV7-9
CASRSAGTNNEQFF
TGTGCCAGCAGATCCGCTGGGACTAACAATGAGCAGTTCTTC
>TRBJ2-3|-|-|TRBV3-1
CASSPQAADTQYF
TGTGCCAGCAGCCCGCAGGCCGCAGATACGCAGTATTTT
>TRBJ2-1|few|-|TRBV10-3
CAIAGTTTLDEQFF
TGTGCCATAGCCGGGACCACTACCTTGGATGAGCAGTTCTTC
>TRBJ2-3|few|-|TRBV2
CASRLDVSTDTQYF
TGTGCCAGCAGGCTGGACGTAAGCACAGATACGCAGTATTTT
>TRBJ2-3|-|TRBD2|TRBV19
CASSIREGADTQYF
TGTGCCAGTAGTATCCGGGAGGGCGCAGATACGCAGTATTTT
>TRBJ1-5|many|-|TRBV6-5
CASRRAGQPQHF
TGTGCCAGCAGACGGGCCGGTCAGCCCCAGCATTTT
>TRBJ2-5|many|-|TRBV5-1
CASSLGRMGLETQYF
TGCGCCAGCAGCTTGGGTAGGATGGGATTGGAGACCCAGTACTTC
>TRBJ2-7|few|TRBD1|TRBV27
CARFRQGRRYEQYF
TGTGCCAGATTCAGACAGGGAAGGCGCTACGAGCAGTACTTC
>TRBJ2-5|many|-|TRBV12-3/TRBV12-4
CASSLVVGRAETQYF
TGTGCCAGCAGTTTAGTTGTTGGCAGGGCAGAGACCCAGTACTTC
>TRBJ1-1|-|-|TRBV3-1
CASSRLQGNEAFF
TGTGCCAGCAGTCGATTACAGGGAAATGAAGCTTTCTTT
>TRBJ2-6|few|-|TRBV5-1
CASTQNPGSGANVLTF
TGCGCCAGCACCCAAAATCCGGGGTCTGGGGCCAACGTCCTGACTTTC
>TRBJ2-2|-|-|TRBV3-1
CASSQDGTHILTGELFF
TGTGCCAGCAGCCAAGACGGGACTCATATATTAACCGGGGAGCTGTTTTTT
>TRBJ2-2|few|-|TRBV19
CASRNSAGAGELFF
TGTGCCAGTAGGAATAGTGCAGGGGCCGGGGAGCTGTTTTTT
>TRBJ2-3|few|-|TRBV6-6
CASSYHTDTQYF
TGTGCCAGCAGTTACCACACAGATACGCAGTATTTT
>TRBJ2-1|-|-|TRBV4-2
CASSQDARGHEQFF
TGTGCCAGCAGCCAAGATGCTCGAGGGCATGAGCAGTTCTTC
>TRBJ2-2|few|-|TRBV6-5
CASSYLRTNTGELFF
TGTGCCAGCAGTTACCTACGGACGAACACCGGGGAGCTGTTTTTT
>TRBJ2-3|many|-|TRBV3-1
CASSANTDTQYF
TGTGCCAGCAGCGCCAACACAGATACGCAGTATTTT
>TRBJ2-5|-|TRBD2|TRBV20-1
CSAAATSGGVSETQYF
TGCAGTGCTGCGGCAACTAGCGGGGGGGTGTCAGAGACCCAGTACTTC
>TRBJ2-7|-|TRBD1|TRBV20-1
CSALQGSEQYF
TGCAGTGCATTACAGGGGTCCGAGCAGTACTTC
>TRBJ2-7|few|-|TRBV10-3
CAAGGRIAYEQCF
TGTGCCGCCGGGGGTCGGATCGCCTACGAGCAGTGCTTC
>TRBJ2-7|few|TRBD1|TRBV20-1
CSAPARDSSYEQYF
TGCAGTGCTCCCGCCCGGGACAGCTCCTACGAGCAGTACTTC
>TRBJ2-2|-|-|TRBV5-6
CASSATAGELFF
TGTGCCAGCAGCGCCACGGCCGGGGAGCTGTTTTTT
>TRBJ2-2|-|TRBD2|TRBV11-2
CASSSTSGATNTGELFF
TGTGCCAGCAGCTCCACGAGCGGGGCAACGAACACCGGGGAGCTGTTTTTT
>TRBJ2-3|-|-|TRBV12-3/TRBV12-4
CASIPPGADTQYF
TGTGCCAGCATTCCACCAGGAGCAGATACGCAGTATTTT
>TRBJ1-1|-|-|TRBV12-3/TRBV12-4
CASSPTLTVNTEAFF
TGTGCCAGCAGTCCCACCCTCACAGTTAACACTGAAGCTTTCTTT
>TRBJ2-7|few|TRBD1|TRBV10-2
CASSQGTGNMYEQYF
TGCGCCAGCAGTCAAGGGACAGGGAATATGTACGAGCAGTACTTC
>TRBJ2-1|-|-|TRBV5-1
CASSSGQNYNEQFF
TGCGCCAGCAGCTCGGGACAAAACTACAATGAGCAGTTCTTC
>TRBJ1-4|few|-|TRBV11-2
CASGRGASTNEKLFF
TGTGCCAGCGGCCGAGGGGCGAGCACTAATGAAAAACTGTTTTTT
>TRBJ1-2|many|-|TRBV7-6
CASSLDRVGYGYTF
TGTGCCAGCAGCTTAGACAGGGTGGGCTATGGCTACACCTTC
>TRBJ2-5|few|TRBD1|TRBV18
CASSPQQGAEETQYF
TGTGCCAGCTCACCCCAACAGGGGGCTGAAGAGACCCAGTACTTC
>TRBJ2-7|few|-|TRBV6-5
CASSYSITGASTYEQYF
TGTGCCAGCAGTTACTCGATAACTGGAGCGTCGACCTACGAGCAGTACTTC